This TCR beta chain originates from a study of blood T cells in healthy people across ages (dated by TCRdb to between 2015 and 2017). In the study overall: Template switching captured roughly one uniquely barcoded TCR beta cDNA molecule per two T cells in model experiments. The study measured age-related changes in TCR beta repertoire diversity using deep sequencing normalized with unique cDNA molecular identifiers. Four age groups were formed from the donors: young (average about 17 years), middle-aged (around 37), aged (over 55) and long-lived (about 80). To avoid experimental bias, donors of different ages were distributed randomly across sequencing lanes. Using the same blood draw, the study looked at two additional independent replicas of 1 million unique cDNA reads for two donors, one aged 18 to 30 and the other aged 80 or older. Study-level results and caveats: There was a strong correlation between observed TCR beta diversity and the percentage of naive T cells measured by flow cytometry. Observed TCR beta diversity per million T cells fell roughly linearly with age, and a significant reduction was already apparent by age approximately 40. Bulk unsorted PBMC profiling prevented conclusive comparison of naive and antigen-experienced compartments. The CMV infection status of donors was not known, potentially confounding age-related changes in expanded clonotypes. Estimates of total diversity based on one million sequenced T cells were considered lower bounds and underestimates. Compared with the aged group, more naive CD4+ T cells, fewer expanded clones and increased TCR diversity were shown by the long-lived group, suggesting age selection.

The library was built by means of 5' RACE. The sequencing machine was an Illumina HiSeq 2500. A second roughly 7 to 12 cycle PCR used a sample-barcoded 5' primer and a J-beta primer mix. A unique molecular identifier was introduced onto each TCR beta cDNA molecule by a template-switch 5' adaptor carrying 12 random nucleotides. Each sample yielded at least 3 million CDR3-containing paired-end reads. All of the RNA was converted into first-strand cDNA using the Mint cDNA synthesis kit, with a TRBC-specific oligonucleotide serving as the primer. Following uracil-DNA glycosylase treatment, a first 18-cycle PCR with universal primers M1SS and BC2_uni_R was performed on all cDNA. Regarding the original processing steps: For normalization, 1 million high-quality reads, each with a distinct molecular identifier, were randomly selected from each sample. Instead of being binned into consensus sequences, reads that shared molecular identifiers were thrown out. MiTCR, with a Q25 quality threshold and the strictest error-elimination algorithm, was used for CDR3 identification, clonotype clustering and error correction. A nonparametric unseen species model using Euler transformation provided a lower-bound estimate of total TCR beta diversity. The raw public data were reprocessed by TCRdb itself: fastp quality trimming at Q25, MiXCR clonotype calling, in-frame beta chains only. Under each unique CDR3 protein, matching rows form one entry showing the most common genes and DNA. None of the V and J calls come from the authors' own analysis; TCRdb made them. The sample has about a million distinct CDR3 sequences on record, just over 50% of them singletons. The ten largest clonotypes hold about 20% of the sample.

With regard to this clonotype: What this receptor recognizes is not known. No much larger clonotype is one base removed from it; base qualities were not supplied.

The 39 donors, aged about 6 to 100 years, were systemically healthy Caucasian individuals from Russia. Each donor gave about 11 milliliters of peripheral blood, drawn into EDTA-treated Vacutainer tubes. Ficoll-Paque density-gradient centrifugation was used to isolate PBMCs, with at least 7 million per sample. Trizol reagent was used to extract total RNA from the PBMCs, yielding at least 6 micrograms per sample. Naive CD45RAhigh/CD27high T cell percentages were measured by flow cytometry on a PBMC aliquot from every donor. A distance of 12 bases separates the germline ends of V and J, which lose 1 base and 2 bases respectively. In the germline V gene, CDR1 corresponds to MNHNS and CDR2 to SASEGT. The CDR3 numbers 15 residues from cysteine through phenylalanine. The only DNA kept is the CDR3, 45 bases in frame from the first base.

Sequenced input: blood. The chain was built from TRBV6-1 and TRBJ2-7; TRBD1 is perhaps the D gene, given 6 matching bases. This receptor was taken from an older woman in good health. The CDR3 reads CASSEVGSGAYEQYF. The base sequence is TGTGCCAGCAGTGAAGTAGGATCAGGGGCCTACGAGCAGTACTTC.